One and the same sample provided the 21 T cell receptor beta chains below, sequenced in a study of OX40 agonist ivuxolimab in advanced cancers. The repertoire was sequenced with immunoSEQ multiplex PCR; TCRdb's copy has only in-frame clones and lacks some. The sample lists 12,000 or so clones, about 76% occurring once. Sequencing was performed on CD4+ or CD8+ T cells sorted from blood, taken in a trial of the OX40 agonist ivuxolimab. These receptors came from an adult with an advanced solid tumor such as melanoma, head and neck, liver or kidney cancer.

This clone appeared a single time. This chain joins TRBV29-1 and TRBJ2-1; the D is unclear. Per germline, CDR1 SQVTM and CDR2 ANQGSEA. V was pared by 4 bases and J by 8 bases, with 18 bases between. This CDR3 region has 14 residues. In nucleotides, the CDR3 is TGCAGCGTTGGAGGTGGGCCAAACAACCATGAGCAGTTCTTC. It codes for CSVGGGPNNHEQFF.

This sequence joins TRBV4-2 and TRBJ2-1, with D tentatively TRBD2 (5 bases). The CDR3 has 15 amino acids. CDR1 and CDR2 from the germline V gene are LGHNA and YNFKEQ. Between the trimmed V and J ends, which lost 1 base and 5 bases, there was a span of 12 bases. CDR3 protein: CASSQVGFSDNEQFF. CDR3 sequence (DNA): TGTGCCAGCAGCCAAGTTGGTTTTAGCGACAATGAGCAGTTCTTC.

The count of this clone is one. This chain connects TRBV7-9 to TRBJ2-7; D is unresolved. CDR3 length: 14 residues. Germline lookup yields CDR1 SEHNR and CDR2 FQNEAQ (reference sequence). V was pared by 2 bases and J by 5 bases, with 13 bases between. In DNA, the CDR3 is TGTGCCAGCAGCTTATACATACAGAACCACGAGCAGTACTTC. Its protein is CASSLYIQNHEQYF.

The CDR3 region has the DNA TGTGCCAGTAGTATTGGGGGCACAGATACGCAGTATTTT. Amino acid sequence: CASSIGGTDTQYF. This chain connects TRBV19 to TRBJ2-3; the D is unclear. The CDR3 totals 13 residues. The V gene lost 3 bases and the J gene lost 1 base, with 5 bases spanning the gap. Germline lookup yields CDR1 LNHDA and CDR2 SQIVND (reference sequence).

With regard to this clone: At one boundary the junction diverges from the germline segment, which might be a read error. The rearrangement joins TRBV11-3 to TRBJ2-1, with D perhaps being TRBD1 or TRBD2 (5 bases each). CDR1 is SGHNT and CDR2 is YENEEA in the germline V gene. The CDR3 totals 11 residues. CDR3 in amino acids: CASSHGTEPFF. CDR3 nucleotides: TGTGCCAGCAGCCACGGGACGGAGCCGTTCTTC.

This rearrangement joins TRBV7-9 to TRBJ1-1; possibly TRBD1 for D (5 bases). This CDR3 comprises 14 residues. Germline V gene data show CDR1 as SEHNR and CDR2 as FQNEAQ (reference sequence). The V end lost 5 bases, the J end lost 1 base, and 11 bases lay between the germline ends. In nucleotides, the CDR3 is TGTGCCAGCAGCCGACAGCTCCCGAACACTGAAGCTTTCTTT. Protein: CASSRQLPNTEAFF.

This chain links TRBV10-3 with TRBJ2-7; 7 bases agree with TRBD1. V shed 2 bases and J 3 bases; nucleotides not matched to a gene: 10. The length of the CDR3 is 16 residues. CDR1 and CDR2 from the germline V gene are ENHRY and SYGVKD. CDR3 nucleotide sequence: TGTGCCATCAGTGAGACTCACAGGGGCGGTTTCTACGAGCAGTACTTC. Its protein is CAISETHRGGFYEQYF.

V and J are TRBV2 and TRBJ2-1, with D unresolved. The CDR3 runs 10 residues. Deletions cut 1 base from V and 8 bases from J, with 0 bases between. From germline, CDR1 is SNHLY and CDR2 FYNNEI. CDR3 nucleotides: TGTGCCAGCAGTGAAGATGAGCAGTTCTTC. Protein product: CASSEDEQFF. Variable domain in full (rest from reference TRBV2 and TRBJ2-1): EPEVTQTPSHQVTQMGQEVILRCVPISNHLYFYWYRQILGQKVEFLVSFYNNEISEKSEIFDDQFSVERPDGSNFTLKIRSTKLEDSAMYFCASSEDEQFFGPGTRLTVL.

The rearrangement joins TRBV9 to TRBJ2-3, with 9 nucleotides matching TRBD2. Per the germline V gene, CDR1 is SGDLS and CDR2 is YYNGEE. The CDR3 runs 15 residues. V dropped 6 bases and J dropped 4; count of bases not matched to a gene: 9. CDR3 region: CASTLELAGSDTQYF. CDR3 bases: TGTGCCAGCACCTTGGAACTAGCGGGTTCAGATACGCAGTATTTT.

This rearrangement joins TRBV7-9 to TRBJ2-7; 10 bases line up with TRBD2. The junction had 9 bases not matched to a gene; V was cut back by 0 bases and J by 4 bases. This CDR3 has 17 amino acids. The germline CDR1 and CDR2 sequences are SEHNR and FQNEAQ (reference sequence). The CDR3 region is CASSLASGRPPTYEQYF. The CDR3 bases are TGTGCCAGCAGCTTAGCTAGCGGGAGGCCACCTACTTACGAGCAGTACTTC.

The chain joins TRBV27 to TRBJ2-5; D might be TRBD1 or TRBD2, each matching 5 bases. This CDR3 is built from 16 residues. The germline V gene encodes CDR1 MNHEY and CDR2 SMNVEV (reference sequence). Trimming took off 6 bases at V and 3 bases at J, with 20 bases between the two ends. The CDR3 here is CASSHEGPRIKETQYF. The CDR3 DNA reads as TGTGCCAGCAGCCATGAGGGACCCCGGATTAAAGAGACCCAGTACTTC.

The rearrangement joins TRBV7-7 to TRBJ1-2; unclear D gene. The CDR3 length is 15 residues. Germline values: CDR1 SSHAT, CDR2 FNYEAQ (reference sequence). CDR3 DNA sequence: TGTGCTAGCGGCCCACTCCTACGGGGAAACTATGGCTACACCTTC. Its protein product is CASGPLLRGNYGYTF.

This clone has only one observation. V usage is TRBV6-6 and J usage is TRBJ1-1, with 8 nucleotides matching TRBD1. Losses at the gene ends were 2 bases for V and 3 bases for J; bases not matched to a gene: 2. This CDR3 spans 14 amino acids. Germline assignment: CDR1 MNHNY and CDR2 SVGAGI (reference sequence). CDR3 region: CASSYGGQDTEAFF. Here the CDR3 DNA reads TGTGCCAGCAGTTACGGGGGACAGGACACTGAAGCTTTCTTT.

The gene calls are TRBV28 and TRBJ2-7; TRBD2 might be the D (5 bases). Germline CDR1 MDHEN, CDR2 SYDVKM. V was cut by 4 bases and J by 5 bases, with 9 bases left in between. This CDR3 spans 12 amino acids. The CDR3 DNA reads as TGTGCCAGCAGTTCGGGATTCCACGAGCAGTACTTC. This encodes CASSSGFHEQYF.

The gene calls are TRBV6-5 and TRBJ2-3; 9 positions agree with TRBD1. Germline trimming cut 8 bases from V and 1 base from J; bases unmatched to any gene: 7. This CDR3 comprises 15 residues. Germline values: CDR1 MNHEY, CDR2 SVGAGI. The CDR3 region is CASGYRQGGTDTQYF. The CDR3 nucleotides read TGTGCCAGCGGGTACCGACAGGGGGGCACAGATACGCAGTATTTT.

This chain connects TRBV5-1 to TRBJ2-3; D ambiguous. The V end was cut by 1 base, the J end by 8 bases, with 5 bases between. The CDR3 has 11 amino acids. The germline V gene has CDR1 SGHRS and CDR2 YFSETQ. CDR3 in amino acids: CASSLSLTQYF. In DNA form, the CDR3 reads TGCGCCAGCAGCTTGAGCCTTACGCAGTATTTT.

This clone occurred once. The genes are TRBV25-1 and TRBJ1-1, with a weak D call TRBD1 (6 bases). Germline-derived CDR1 and CDR2 are MGHDK and SYGVNS. The CDR3 consists of 13 residues. Trimming removed 3 bases from V and 4 bases from J, with 9 bases in between. This chain's CDR3 is CASSEKGVTEAFF. The CDR3 DNA sequence: TGTGCCAGCAGTGAGAAGGGGGTCACTGAAGCTTTCTTT.

V is TRBV27 and J is TRBJ2-7; 9 nucleotides agree with TRBD1. Germline trimming cut 7 bases from V and 0 bases from J; bases unmatched to any gene: 10. Germline lookup yields CDR1 MNHEY and CDR2 SMNVEV (reference sequence). The CDR3 contains 16 residues. CDR3 amino acids: CASTSYRGPSSYEQYV. DNA of the CDR3: TGTGCCAGCACGTCTTACAGGGGGCCCAGCTCCTACGAGCAGTACGTC.

Points on this clone: This sample includes further DNA sequences coding for the same CDR3. This chain uses TRBV14 with TRBJ2-3; TRBD1 agrees at 10 bases. The CDR3 covers 17 residues. Trimming removed 2 bases from V and 4 bases from J; junction bases left unmatched: 9. Germline CDR1 and CDR2: SGHDN and FVKESK. The CDR3 DNA reads as TGTGCCAGCAGCCAACAGACAGGGGGCAATCGTCCAGATACGCAGTATTTT. The encoded protein is CASSQQTGGNRPDTQYF.

A few counts support this clone. The chain is built from TRBV19 and TRBJ2-3; 7 nucleotides agree with TRBD2. Unmatched junction bases numbered 11, after V lost 0 bases and J lost 2 bases. This CDR3 contains 18 residues. The germline gives CDR1 LNHDA, CDR2 SQIVND (reference sequence). The CDR3 region has the DNA TGTGCCAGTAGTATAGATTATGATAGCGGGCTGGTCACAGATACGCAGTATTTT. Translating gives CASSIDYDSGLVTDTQYF.

Concerning this clone: The sample holds other DNA sequences that translate to the same CDR3. The CDR3 nucleotides are TGTGCCAGCAGCGGGCCAGGGGGCGGGGGAAACTATGGCTACACCTTC. Encoded protein: CASSGPGGGGNYGYTF. The chain couples TRBV7-9 to TRBJ1-2, with 8 bases lining up with TRBD1. The CDR3 has 16 residues. With 5 bases clipped from V and 2 bases from J, the junction kept 10 bases outside the gene matches. Looked up from germline, CDR1 is SEHNR and CDR2 is FQNEAQ (reference sequence). The full variable domain, with the rest looked up from reference TRBV7-9 and TRBJ1-2, is DTGVSQNPRHKITKRGQNVTFRCDPISEHNRLYWYRQTLGQGPEFLTYFQNEAQLEKSRLLSDRFSAERPKGSFSTLEIQRTEQGDSAMYLCASSGPGGGGNYGYTFGSGTRLTVV.